This T cell receptor (beta chain) comes out of a study of T cells in women clearing cervical HPV infection. Study as a whole: Controls gave blood once infection was undetectable; cases at lesion identification.

Some clones are missing from TCRdb's copy, which holds only in-frame ones; the method was immunoSEQ multiplex PCR. The table lists tens of thousands of clones, with roughly 15% in the top ten. Germline-derived CDR1 and CDR2 are DFQATT and SNEGSKA (reference sequence). V lost 1 base to trimming and J lost 3 bases, with 9 bases between them. The CDR3 loop spans 13 amino acids. A remark on this clone: Its matching antigen is unknown. The read comes to an end 3 residues before the CDR3 does, leaving the germline J gene to fill in the end.

Study results and caveats: CIN3+ cases had significantly higher TCR repertoire richness than controls, but evenness did not differ.

The receptor was derived from a woman between 18 and 69 years old with a cervical HPV16 infection that either progressed to CIN3+ or cleared (not recorded which). The sample consisted of blood buffy coat. The V gene is TRBV20-1, the J gene TRBJ1-2; tentative D call: TRBD1 (5 bases). The CDR3 here is CSARAAGHYGYTF. The sequenced part of the CDR3 DNA is TGCAGTGCTAGAGCAGCGGGACACTATGGC.